This T cell receptor beta chain originates from a study of cytomegalovirus exposure and HLA in healthy donors. In the study overall: Earlier findings included roughly 100 million unique TCR beta sequences obtained from 150 million to 200 million T cells. Study results and limitations: Presence/absence comparisons presumed near-even sequencing depth among donors. Analysis was performed later, and it showed HLA-associated TCR beta chains to be more clonally expanded than equally common others.

Regarding this clone: The antigen is unknown.

Primers for the PCR totalled 60 Vbeta and 13 Jbeta. Profiling relied on immunoSEQ multiplex PCR, and the TCRdb table lists in-frame clones only, not all of them. Here the sample table reports just over 200,000 clones. This TCR derives from a girl aged 2 to 9 in good health and CMV-seropositive. Sequenced sample: PBMCs.

The CDR3 reads CASSLVQGGNQPQHF. CDR3 DNA: TGTGCCAGCAGTTTAGTACAGGGGGGCAATCAGCCCCAGCATTTT. The V gene is TRBV28, the J gene TRBJ1-5, with 8 bases identical to TRBD1. Germline loops: CDR1 MDHEN, CDR2 SYDVKM. J lost 2 bases, V lost 2 bases, and 2 bases had no gene match. The CDR3 covers 15 residues.